The rows below give T cell receptor beta chains drawn from one sample of a study of graft-versus-host responses after intestinal transplantation. Sequencing was performed with immunoSEQ multiplex PCR; in TCRdb, only in-frame clones are kept and a portion is missing. The repertoire holds about 51,000 clones, 80% to 90% seen once, with over 0.55% in the top ten. No antigen has been identified for these receptors. The specimen comprised unstimulated CD4+ T cells sorted from spleen or lymph node cells, sampled before transplant. These receptors all stem from a human donor who was the organ donor for an intestinal transplant. Each CDR3 is given with its conserved first and last residue. D genes are given only for firm matches. Clone size, where shown, is once, few, many, or a class for clones that have expanded.

V gene: TRBV7-3; clone size: -; D gene: TRBD2; J gene: TRBJ2-7; CDR3 protein: CASSLLAESSYEQYF; CDR3 DNA: TGTGCCAGCAGCTTACTAGCGGAGAGCTCCTACGAGCAGTACTTC
V gene: TRBV21-1; clone size: -; D gene: -; J gene: TRBJ1-3; CDR3 protein: CASSNRGTALKGAGNTIYF; CDR3 DNA: TGTGCCAGCAGCAACCGAGGGACAGCCCTAAAAGGGGCTGGAAACACCATATATTTT
V gene: TRBV7-2; clone size: once; D gene: TRBD2; J gene: TRBJ2-1; CDR3 protein: CASSLGTSGPVGSYNEQFF; CDR3 DNA: TGTGCCAGCAGCTTAGGGACTAGCGGGCCCGTGGGCTCCTACAATGAGCAGTTCTTC
V gene: TRBV2; clone size: -; D gene: TRBD1; J gene: TRBJ1-5; CDR3 protein: CASRMTGHQPQHF; CDR3 DNA: TGTGCCAGCAGGATGACAGGGCATCAGCCCCAGCATTTT
V gene: TRBV15; clone size: -; D gene: -; J gene: TRBJ1-1; CDR3 protein: CATSPPTHQAGGTEAFF; CDR3 DNA: TGTGCCACCAGCCCCCCGACTCACCAGGCAGGAGGCACTGAAGCTTTCTTT
V gene: TRBV28; clone size: -; D gene: -; J gene: TRBJ1-1; CDR3 protein: CASSLFSGEAFF; CDR3 DNA: TGTGCCAGCAGTTTATTCTCGGGTGAAGCTTTCTTT
V gene: TRBV28; clone size: once; D gene: TRBD1; J gene: TRBJ1-6; CDR3 protein: CASSSFWTGGASPLHF; CDR3 DNA: TGTGCCAGCAGTTCCTTTTGGACAGGGGGCGCTTCACCCCTCCACTTT
V gene: TRBV30; clone size: -; D gene: TRBD2; J gene: TRBJ2-5; CDR3 protein: CAWSSGLAGITRETQYF; CDR3 DNA: TGTGCCTGGAGTTCAGGACTAGCGGGAATAACGAGAGAGACCCAGTACTTC
V gene: TRBV4-3; clone size: -; D gene: TRBD2; J gene: TRBJ2-1; CDR3 protein: CASSRTSGNNEQFF; CDR3 DNA: TGCGCCAGCAGCCGGACTAGCGGAAACAATGAGCAGTTCTTC
V gene: TRBV7-6; clone size: -; D gene: -; J gene: TRBJ2-7; CDR3 protein: CASSLEAGSPYEQYF; CDR3 DNA: TGTGCCAGCAGCTTAGAGGCAGGGTCCCCCTACGAGCAGTACTTC
V gene: TRBV19; clone size: -; D gene: -; J gene: TRBJ1-4; CDR3 protein: CASRDTAANEKLFF; CDR3 DNA: TGTGCCAGTCGGGACACGGCAGCTAATGAAAAACTGTTTTTT
V gene: TRBV7-2; clone size: -; D gene: TRBD2; J gene: TRBJ2-1; CDR3 protein: CASSWGLADYNEQFF; CDR3 DNA: TGTGCCAGCAGCTGGGGACTAGCAGACTACAATGAGCAGTTCTTC
V gene: TRBV30; clone size: -; D gene: TRBD2; J gene: TRBJ2-3; CDR3 protein: CAWSVGGRGTTDTQYF; CDR3 DNA: TGTGCCTGGAGTGTTGGGGGGAGGGGTACCACAGATACGCAGTATTTT
V gene: TRBV19; clone size: -; D gene: -; J gene: TRBJ2-2; CDR3 protein: CASSTPNRSGELFF; CDR3 DNA: TGTGCCAGTAGTACCCCAAACAGGTCCGGGGAGCTGTTTTTT
V gene: TRBV2; clone size: -; D gene: TRBD1; J gene: TRBJ2-7; CDR3 protein: CASNLPGQGSSEQYF; CDR3 DNA: TGTGCCAGCAATTTACCGGGACAGGGTTCCTCGGAGCAGTACTTC
V gene: TRBV5-6; clone size: once; D gene: -; J gene: TRBJ1-2; CDR3 protein: CASRTGYGYTF; CDR3 DNA: TGTGCCAGCCGAACAGGCTATGGCTACACCTTC
V gene: TRBV28; clone size: -; D gene: -; J gene: TRBJ1-1; CDR3 protein: CASEANTEAFF; CDR3 DNA: TGTGCCAGCGAGGCGAACACTGAAGCTTTCTTT
V gene: TRBV28; clone size: -; D gene: TRBD1; J gene: TRBJ1-1; CDR3 protein: CASSMRTGPRTEAFF; CDR3 DNA: TGTGCCAGCAGTATGCGGACAGGACCGAGAACTGAAGCTTTCTTT
V gene: TRBV18; clone size: -; D gene: TRBD1; J gene: TRBJ1-2; CDR3 protein: CASSRQGDYGYTF; CDR3 DNA: TGTGCCAGCTCTCGGCAGGGGGACTATGGCTACACCTTC
V gene: TRBV19; clone size: -; D gene: -; J gene: TRBJ1-5; CDR3 protein: CASSIGGQGRNQPQHF; CDR3 DNA: TGTGCCAGTAGTATAGGGGGCCAAGGACGAAATCAGCCCCAGCATTTT
V gene: TRBV29-1; clone size: -; D gene: TRBD1; J gene: TRBJ1-1; CDR3 protein: CSVEGQGVNTEAFF; CDR3 DNA: TGCAGCGTGGAAGGACAGGGGGTTAATACTGAAGCTTTCTTT
V gene: TRBV21-1; clone size: -; D gene: -; J gene: TRBJ1-5; CDR3 protein: CASSKSGGWGNQPQHF; CDR3 DNA: TGTGCCAGCAGCAAGTCAGGGGGCTGGGGTAATCAGCCCCAGCATTTT
V gene: TRBV18; clone size: -; D gene: -; J gene: TRBJ2-7; CDR3 protein: CASSPDFSTEQYF; CDR3 DNA: TGTGCCAGCTCACCAGACTTCTCCACCGAGCAGTACTTC
V gene: TRBV28; clone size: -; D gene: TRBD1; J gene: TRBJ1-1; CDR3 protein: CASSPTGSNTEAFF; CDR3 DNA: TGTGCCAGCAGTCCGACAGGGTCGAACACTGAAGCTTTCTTT
V gene: TRBV27; clone size: -; D gene: TRBD2; J gene: TRBJ2-5; CDR3 protein: CASSSASGRVLLKETQYF; CDR3 DNA: TGTGCCAGCAGTTCGGCTAGCGGGCGGGTCCTGTTAAAAGAGACCCAGTACTTC
V gene: TRBV19; clone size: -; D gene: TRBD1; J gene: TRBJ1-4; CDR3 protein: CASSLETGLDEKLFF; CDR3 DNA: TGTGCCAGTAGTCTAGAGACAGGGCTCGATGAAAAACTGTTTTTT
V gene: TRBV2; clone size: -; D gene: -; J gene: TRBJ2-7; CDR3 protein: CASSNVHSAQGYEQYF; CDR3 DNA: TGTGCCAGCAGTAACGTACACTCAGCACAGGGCTACGAGCAGTACTTC
V gene: TRBV5-5; clone size: -; D gene: TRBD1; J gene: TRBJ1-5; CDR3 protein: CASSLAGTGGQPQHF; CDR3 DNA: TGTGCCAGCAGCTTGGCCGGGACAGGGGGTCAGCCCCAGCATTTT
V gene: TRBV18; clone size: -; D gene: TRBD1; J gene: TRBJ2-7; CDR3 protein: CASSSRDRGYEQYF; CDR3 DNA: TGTGCCAGCTCATCCCGGGACAGGGGCTACGAGCAGTACTTC
V gene: TRBV11-3; clone size: -; D gene: TRBD1; J gene: TRBJ2-1; CDR3 protein: CASSLGTGGYNEQFF; CDR3 DNA: TGTGCCAGCAGCTTAGGGACAGGGGGCTACAATGAGCAGTTCTTC